The 13 T cell receptor beta chains below come from one sample, sequenced in a study of cytomegalovirus exposure and HLA in healthy donors. 13 Jbeta primers and 60 Vbeta primers were used for the PCR. Libraries were prepared by immunoSEQ multiplex PCR; TCRdb keeps only in-frame clonotypes and omits some of them. Of around 76,000 clones detected, about two thirds appear once; the ten largest clones hold roughly 9.7%. Material for sequencing was PBMCs. The receptors shown here come from a woman in her fifties or sixties in good health and CMV-seropositive.

This clone has a single count. This chain joins TRBV18 and TRBJ1-3, with a weak D call TRBD1 (5 bases). Germline values: CDR1 KGHSH, CDR2 LQKENI. Trimming pared 3 bases from V and 1 base from J, leaving 10 bases between. The length of the CDR3 is 15 residues. The CDR3 DNA reads as TGTGCCAGCTCACCCGGACAAGGATCTGGAAACACCATATATTTT. Translated, it gives CASSPGQGSGNTIYF.

This clone turned up a few times. This chain links TRBV11-2 with TRBJ2-7; perhaps TRBD2 as D (6 bases). Between the trimmed V and J ends, which lost 1 base and 2 bases, there was a span of 9 bases. Germline V CDR1 and CDR2: SGHAT, FQNNGV. CDR3 size: 14 residues. CDR3 coding DNA: TGTGCCAGCAGCTTAGGGACTATACCCTACGAGCAGTACTTC. Amino acid sequence: CASSLGTIPYEQYF.

The chain employs TRBV7-2 and TRBJ1-5; D unclear. Per the germline V gene, CDR1 is SGHTA and CDR2 is FQGNSA. V was pared by 2 bases and J by 0 bases, with 8 bases between. The CDR3 sequence is 15 residues long. CDR3 nucleotide sequence: TGTGCCAGCAGCTTAATCTCAGATAGCAATCAGCCCCAGCATTTT. Its translation: CASSLISDSNQPQHF.

This clone was found a few times. The chain couples TRBV4-3 to TRBJ1-5; a weak D match, TRBD1 (6 bases). This CDR3 is built from 16 residues. The ends were cut back, 0 bases at V and 4 bases at J, with 13 bases in the middle. The germline CDR1 and CDR2 sequences are LGHNA and YSLEER. The DNA for the CDR3 is TGCGCCAGCAGCCAAGATTACAGGGTAACTAATCAGCCCCAGCATTTT. This encodes CASSQDYRVTNQPQHF.

Only a few counts were recorded for this clone. The gene calls are TRBV9 and TRBJ2-7; TRBD2 agrees at 12 bases. Germline V CDR1 and CDR2: SGDLS, YYNGEE. Trimming took 0 bases from V and 5 from J; bases not matched to a gene: 0. CDR3 length: 14 residues. The DNA of the CDR3 is TGTGCCAGCAGCGTAGCTAGCGGGGGGGACGAGCAGTACTTC. Its protein product is CASSVASGGDEQYF.

The rearrangement joins TRBV18 to TRBJ2-7, with D tentatively TRBD2 (5 bases). CDR1 is KGHSH, CDR2 LQKENI, per germline. The CDR3 extends over 14 amino acids. V lost 11 bases, J lost 0 bases, and 17 bases lay in between. Here the CDR3 reads CAGGPRGDSYEQYF. The CDR3 nucleotides are TGTGCCGGCGGCCCCCGGGGTGACTCCTACGAGCAGTACTTC. Supplemented by reference TRBV18 and TRBJ2-7, the full variable domain reads NAGVMQNPRHLVRRRGQEARLRCSPMKGHSHVYWYRQLPEEGLKFMVYLQKENIIDESGMPKERFSAEFPKEGPSILRIQQVVRGDSAAYFCAGGPRGDSYEQYFGPGTRLTVT.

V and J are TRBV7-8 and TRBJ1-1; D remains unclear. CDR3 size: 14 residues. The germline CDR1 and CDR2 sequences are SGHVS and FQNEAQ. The V and J ends lost 7 bases and 1 base respectively, with 13 bases between them. CDR3 bases: TGTGCCAGCACCTTTTTGGAGGGGAACACTGAAGCTTTCTTT. The encoded protein is CASTFLEGNTEAFF.

The V call is TRBV6-5, the J call TRBJ2-7; 7 bases map to TRBD1. CDR3 size: 14 residues. CDR1 is MNHEY and CDR2 is SVGAGI in the germline V gene. V gave up 6 bases and J gave up 2 bases; unmatched junction bases: 7. The CDR3 is CASRTGQNTYEQYF. The CDR3 DNA sequence: TGTGCCAGCAGGACGGGACAGAATACCTACGAGCAGTACTTC.

V is TRBV6-5 and J is TRBJ1-2, with a weak D call TRBD1 (6 bases). CDR3 length: 15 amino acids. The germline V gene encodes CDR1 MNHEY and CDR2 SVGAGI. The V end was cut by 8 bases, the J end by 8 bases, with 24 bases between. The DNA for the CDR3 is TGTGCCAGCCGAAAAAAAACCGGACAGTCTCAAGGCTACACCTTC. This codes for CASRKKTGQSQGYTF.

CDR3 protein: CASSPAGTVNEQYF. The CDR3 DNA reads TGTGCCAGCTCACCCGCCGGGACAGTCAACGAGCAGTACTTC. The V call is TRBV18, the J call TRBJ2-7, with 7 bases matching TRBD1. Losses at the gene ends were 3 bases for V and 5 bases for J; bases not matched to a gene: 7. Per the germline V gene, CDR1 is KGHSH and CDR2 is LQKENI. The CDR3 spans 14 residues.

This rearrangement joins TRBV12-5 to TRBJ2-5; TRBD2 matches 11 bases. Trimming cost V 7 bases and J 5 bases; bases outside gene matches: 9. Germline V gene data show CDR1 as LGHNT and CDR2 as FRNRAP. This CDR3 comprises 15 residues. The CDR3 sequence: CASAQLAGGWETQYF. CDR3 in DNA: TGTGCTAGTGCCCAGCTAGCGGGAGGCTGGGAGACCCAGTACTTC.

The chain joins TRBV19 to TRBJ2-1, with 7 bases fitting TRBD2. The ends lost 3 bases at V and 4 bases at J; junction bases unmatched: 6. The CDR3 covers 15 residues. Germline assignment: CDR1 LNHDA and CDR2 SQIVND (reference sequence). In DNA form, the CDR3 reads TGTGCCAGTAGTATGGCGGGAGCAGTATACAATGAGCAGTTCTTC. Its protein product is CASSMAGAVYNEQFF.

This chain links TRBV11-2 with TRBJ2-1; 11 bases map to TRBD2. Germline CDR1 is SGHAT and CDR2 is FQNNGV. The trim removed 4 bases at V and 6 bases at J, leaving 5 bases unmatched. The CDR3 is 15 amino acids. In DNA, the CDR3 is TGTGCCAGCAGCTCTGCTAGCGGGGGGCGCAATGAGCAGTTCTTC. Translated, it gives CASSSASGGRNEQFF.